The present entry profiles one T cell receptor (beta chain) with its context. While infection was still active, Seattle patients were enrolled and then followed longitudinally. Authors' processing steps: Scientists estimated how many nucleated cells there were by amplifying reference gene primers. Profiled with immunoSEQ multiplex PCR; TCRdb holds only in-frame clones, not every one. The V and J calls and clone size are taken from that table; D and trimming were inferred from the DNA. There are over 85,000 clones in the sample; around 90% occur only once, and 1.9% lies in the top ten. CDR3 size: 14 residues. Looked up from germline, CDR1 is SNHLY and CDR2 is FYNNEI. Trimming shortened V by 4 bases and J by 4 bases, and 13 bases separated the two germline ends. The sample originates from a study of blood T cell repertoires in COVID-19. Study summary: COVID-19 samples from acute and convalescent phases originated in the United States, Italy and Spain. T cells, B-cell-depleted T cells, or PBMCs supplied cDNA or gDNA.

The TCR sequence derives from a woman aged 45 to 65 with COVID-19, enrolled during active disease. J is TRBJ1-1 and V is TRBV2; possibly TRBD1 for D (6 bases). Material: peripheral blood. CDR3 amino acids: CASSVGAEGTEAFF. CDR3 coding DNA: TGTGCCAGCAGTGTGGGGGCTGAGGGCACTGAAGCTTTCTTT.